This TCR beta chain was retrieved from a study of blood T cell repertoires in COVID-19. Background on the study: The analysed material was cDNA or gDNA that came from T cells, B-cell-depleted T cells, or PBMCs.

Per the original data handling: The authors estimated nucleated cell counts from reference gene primer amplification. TCRdb keeps only in-frame clones here, not all; method: immunoSEQ multiplex PCR. V, J and clone size are those of that table, while D and trimming were read from the DNA. This sample carries about 52,000 clones, about 92% of them seen once, and the ten largest clones take 2.5% to 4%. The CDR3 is 15 residues long. J was trimmed by 2 bases and V by 6 bases; bases with no gene match: 5. CDR1 and CDR2 from the germline V gene are MDHEN and SYDVKM. The J gene is TRBJ2-7, the V gene TRBV28, with 12 nucleotides matching TRBD2. The sequence derives from a human donor in a cohort sampled during active COVID-19. Sequenced sample: peripheral blood. Here the CDR3 reads CASSHGLAGPYEQYF. The CDR3 DNA reads as TGTGCCAGCAGCCACGGACTAGCGGGACCCTACGAGCAGTACTTC.